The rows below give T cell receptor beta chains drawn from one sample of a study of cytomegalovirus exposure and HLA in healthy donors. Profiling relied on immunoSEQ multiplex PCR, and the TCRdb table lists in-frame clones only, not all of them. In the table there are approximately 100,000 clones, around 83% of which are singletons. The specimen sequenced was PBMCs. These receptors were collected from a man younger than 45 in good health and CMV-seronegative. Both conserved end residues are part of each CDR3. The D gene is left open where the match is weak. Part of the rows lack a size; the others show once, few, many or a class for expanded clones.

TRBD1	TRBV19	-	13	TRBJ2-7	TGTGCCAGTGGATCAGGACAGGTCTACGAGCAGTACTTC	CASGSGQVYEQYF
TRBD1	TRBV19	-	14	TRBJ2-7	TGTGCCAGTAGTAGGGACAGGGGCATCTACGAGCAGTACTTC	CASSRDRGIYEQYF
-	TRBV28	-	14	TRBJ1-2	TGTGCCAGCAGTTTAGGTAGGGGGAAGTATGGCTACACCTTC	CASSLGRGKYGYTF
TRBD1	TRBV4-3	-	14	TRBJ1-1	TGCGCCAGCAGCCAGACAGGGGGCGGACGCCCGGCTTTCTTT	CASSQTGGGRPAFF
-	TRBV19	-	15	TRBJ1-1	TGTGCCAGTAGTATGTGGGAAGGGGAGAACACTGAAGCTTTCTTT	CASSMWEGENTEAFF
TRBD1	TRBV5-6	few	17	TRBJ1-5	TGTGCCAGCAGCTTGAGACAGGGCCATTATAGCAATCAGCCCCAGCATTTT	CASSLRQGHYSNQPQHF
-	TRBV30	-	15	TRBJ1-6	TGTGCCTGGAGTGGGGCCCAAGGCTTGTTCTCACCCCTCCACTTT	CAWSGAQGLFSPLHF
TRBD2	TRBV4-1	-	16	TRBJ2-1	TGCGCCAGCAGCCAACCTTTAGCGGGAGGGCCCTATGAGCAGTTCTTC	CASSQPLAGGPYEQFF
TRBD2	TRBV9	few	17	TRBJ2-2	TGTGCCAGCAGCGTAGTTAGTACTAGCGCGAACACCGGGGAGCTGTTTTTT	CASSVVSTSANTGELFF
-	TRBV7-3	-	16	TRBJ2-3	TGTGCCAGCAGCGGCCGGGTAGCGGAGCTCACAGATACGCAGTATTTT	CASSGRVAELTDTQYF
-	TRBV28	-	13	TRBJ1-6	TGTGCCAGCAGATCGGCAGGGCGTTCACCCCTCCACTTT	CASRSAGRSPLHF
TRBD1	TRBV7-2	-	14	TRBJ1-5	TGTGCCAGCAGCCCTAGACAGGGCGGGCAGCCCCAGCATTTT	CASSPRQGGQPQHF
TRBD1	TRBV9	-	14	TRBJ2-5	TGTGCCAGCAGCCCCGGGACAGTCAAAGAGACCCAGTACTTC	CASSPGTVKETQYF
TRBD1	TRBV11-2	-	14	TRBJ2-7	TGTGCCAGCAGCCGGGACAGAAATTCCTACGAGCAGTACTTC	CASSRDRNSYEQYF
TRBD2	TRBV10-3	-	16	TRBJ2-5	TGTGCCATCAGTCGAGCCCCTACTAGCGGCCAAGAGACCCAGTACTTC	CAISRAPTSGQETQYF
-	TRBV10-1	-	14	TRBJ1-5	TGCGCCAGCACCCTAAAAGGAGGGGACCAGCCCCAGCATTTT	CASTLKGGDQPQHF
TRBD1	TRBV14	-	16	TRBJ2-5	TGTGCCAGCAGCCTCTTCTTCGGGACAGGCCAAGAGACCCAGTACTTC	CASSLFFGTGQETQYF
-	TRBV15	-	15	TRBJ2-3	TGTGCCACCAGCAGAGATCGGACTAGCACAGATACGCAGTATTTT	CATSRDRTSTDTQYF
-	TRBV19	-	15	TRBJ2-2	TGTGCCAGTAGTATGGGGCGGCAGAGGTCCGGGGAGCTGTTTTTT	CASSMGRQRSGELFF
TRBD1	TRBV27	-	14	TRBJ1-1	TGTGCCAGCAGTTTATCCCTACAGGGGACTGAGGCTTTCTTT	CASSLSLQGTEAFF
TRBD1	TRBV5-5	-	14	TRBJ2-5	TGTGCCAGCAGCAGGGGACAGGCTCAAGAGACCCAGTACTTC	CASSRGQAQETQYF
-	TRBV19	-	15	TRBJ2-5	TGTGCCAGTAGTCCCGGCCCCCTCGGGGGAGAGGCCCAGTACTTC	CASSPGPLGGEAQYF
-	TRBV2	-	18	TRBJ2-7	TGTGCCAGCAGTGTTGTGTCAATGCGGACAGTTGGCCCCTACGAGCAGTACTTC	CASSVVSMRTVGPYEQYF
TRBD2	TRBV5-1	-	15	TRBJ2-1	TGCGCCAGCAGCTCGCTGAGCGGGAGTGTGAATGAGCAGTTCTTC	CASSSLSGSVNEQFF
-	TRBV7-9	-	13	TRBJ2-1	TGTGCCAGCAGCCACAAACAGGGTTATGAGCAGTTCTTC	CASSHKQGYEQFF
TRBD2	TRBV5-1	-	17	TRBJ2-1	TGCGCCAGCAGCTTGGAAGGGACTAGCGGGGCCTACAATGAGCAGTTCTTC	CASSLEGTSGAYNEQFF
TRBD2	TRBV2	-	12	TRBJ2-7	TGTGCCAGCCTAGCGGGGTCCTACGAGCAGTACTTC	CASLAGSYEQYF
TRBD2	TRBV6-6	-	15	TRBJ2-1	TGTGCCAGCAGTCGACTAGCGGGGGGTAACAATGAGCAGTTCTTC	CASSRLAGGNNEQFF
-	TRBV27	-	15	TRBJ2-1	TGTGCCAGCACCCCAAGACTCCCCCCCTACAATGAGCAGTTCTTC	CASTPRLPPYNEQFF
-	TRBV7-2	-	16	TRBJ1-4	TGTGCCAGCAGCTTAGCCGTCACCCAGGGTAATGAAAAACTGTTTTTT	CASSLAVTQGNEKLFF
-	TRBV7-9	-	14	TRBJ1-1	TGTGCCAGCAGTTCGTGGGGGGGGCTCATTGAAGCTTTCTTT	CASSSWGGLIEAFF
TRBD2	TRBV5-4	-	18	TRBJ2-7	TGTGCCAGCAGCTCGGGACTAGCGGGAGGCGAGTACTACTACGAGCAGTACTTC	CASSSGLAGGEYYYEQYF
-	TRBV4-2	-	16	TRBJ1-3	TGTGCCAGCAGCCAAGCCGCACAAGGGGCTGGAAACACCATATATTTT	CASSQAAQGAGNTIYF
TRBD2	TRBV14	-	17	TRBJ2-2	TGTGCCAGCAGCCTCCCAGCGGGACTAGCGGGGACCGGGGAGCTGTTTTTT	CASSLPAGLAGTGELFF
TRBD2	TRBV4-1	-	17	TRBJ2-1	TGCGCCAGCAGCCGACAAGATATCGCGGGAGGCTACAATGAGCAGTTCTTC	CASSRQDIAGGYNEQFF
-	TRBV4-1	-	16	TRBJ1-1	TGCGCCAGCAGCCAAGGGGCGGGGACGGTGAACACTGAAGCTTTCTTT	CASSQGAGTVNTEAFF
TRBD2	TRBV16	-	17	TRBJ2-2	TGTGCCAGCAGCCAATCGTCGACTAGCGGGAGCACCGGGGAGCTGTTTTTT	CASSQSSTSGSTGELFF
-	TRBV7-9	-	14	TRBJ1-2	TGTGCCAGCAGCTTAGAAACCGGGGTCTATGGCTACACCTTC	CASSLETGVYGYTF